The count of the clone carrying this T cell receptor beta chain is one. Trimming removed 0 bases from V and 3 bases from J, with 18 bases in between. The CDR3 spans 17 residues. Germline CDR1 is SGHNT and CDR2 is YYREEE (reference sequence). Assay used: immunoSEQ multiplex PCR; TCRdb lists only in-frame clones, some missing. This sample has around 250,000 clones; around 84% occur once, and the top ten carry over 4%. The data derive from a study of blood T cell repertoires in COVID-19. At the level of the study: Sources were T cells, B-cell-depleted T cells, or PBMCs; the material itself was cDNA or gDNA.

Living in roughly 23 US areas, the participants were between roughly 18 and 95 years of age. Categorization into cohorts depended on clinical history that participants reported. Sequenced: PBMCs or T cells enriched from blood (not recorded which). The rearrangement links TRBV5-4 to TRBJ1-1, with TRBD1 as a possible D gene (6 bases). The sequence was collected from a man younger than 45 with acute COVID-19. The CDR3 loop is CASSLGGGAGVDTEAFF. The CDR3 region has the DNA TGTGCCAGCAGCTTGGGAGGGGGGGCAGGTGTGGACACTGAAGCTTTCTTT.